This T cell receptor (beta chain) was sequenced during a study of control samples from healthy donors and cancer patients. Sequencing was performed with immunoSEQ multiplex PCR; in TCRdb, only in-frame clones are kept and a portion is missing. The data show 130,000 or so clones, around 87% seen once. This receptor was identified in a man in his thirties or forties in good health. The specimen was blood.

CDR3 sequence reads: CASSVVGWEGTGRNEQFF. CDR3 nucleotides: TGTGCCAGCAGCGTAGTCGGTTGGGAGGGGACAGGGAGAAATGAGCAGTTCTTC. The chain is built from TRBV9 and TRBJ2-1, with TRBD1 identical over 9 bases. From germline, CDR1 is SGDLS and CDR2 YYNGEE. The CDR3 length is 18 residues. V trimming: 0 bases; J trimming: 7 bases; junction bases outside the gene matches: 14.